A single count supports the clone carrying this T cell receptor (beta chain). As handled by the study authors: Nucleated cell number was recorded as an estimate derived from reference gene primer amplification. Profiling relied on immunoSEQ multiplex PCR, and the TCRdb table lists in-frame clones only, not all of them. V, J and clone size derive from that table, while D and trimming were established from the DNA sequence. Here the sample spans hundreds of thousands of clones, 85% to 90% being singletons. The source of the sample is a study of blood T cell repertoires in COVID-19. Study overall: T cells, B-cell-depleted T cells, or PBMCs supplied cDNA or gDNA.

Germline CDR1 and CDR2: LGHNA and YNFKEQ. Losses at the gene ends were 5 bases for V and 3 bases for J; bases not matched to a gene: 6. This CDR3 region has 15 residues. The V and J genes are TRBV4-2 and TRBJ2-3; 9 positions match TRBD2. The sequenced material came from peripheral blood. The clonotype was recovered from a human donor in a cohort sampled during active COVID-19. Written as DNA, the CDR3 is TGTGCCAGCAGCGCGGCGGGAGGGCTAACAGATACGCAGTATTTT. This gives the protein CASSAAGGLTDTQYF.